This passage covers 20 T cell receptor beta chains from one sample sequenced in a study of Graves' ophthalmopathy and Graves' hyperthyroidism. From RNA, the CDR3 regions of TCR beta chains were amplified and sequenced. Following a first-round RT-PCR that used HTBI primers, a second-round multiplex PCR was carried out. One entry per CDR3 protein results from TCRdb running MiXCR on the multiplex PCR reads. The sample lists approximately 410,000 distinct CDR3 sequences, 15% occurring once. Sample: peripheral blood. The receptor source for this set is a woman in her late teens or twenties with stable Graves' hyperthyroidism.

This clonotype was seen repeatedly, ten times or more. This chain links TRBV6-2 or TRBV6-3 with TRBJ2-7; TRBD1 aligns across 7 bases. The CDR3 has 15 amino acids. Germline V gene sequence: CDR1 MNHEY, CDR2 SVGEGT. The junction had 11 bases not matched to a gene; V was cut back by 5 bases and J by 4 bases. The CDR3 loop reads CASSPTGVGTYEQYF. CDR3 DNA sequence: TGTGCCAGCAGTCCTACAGGGGTGGGGACATACGAGCAGTACTTC.

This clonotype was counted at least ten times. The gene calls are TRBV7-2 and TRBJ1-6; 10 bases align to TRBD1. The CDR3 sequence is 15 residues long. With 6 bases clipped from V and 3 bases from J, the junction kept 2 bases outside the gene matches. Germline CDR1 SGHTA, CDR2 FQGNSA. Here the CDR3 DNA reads TGTGCCAGCAGGGACAGGGGGGACTATAATTCACCCCTCCACTTT. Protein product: CASRDRGDYNSPLHF.

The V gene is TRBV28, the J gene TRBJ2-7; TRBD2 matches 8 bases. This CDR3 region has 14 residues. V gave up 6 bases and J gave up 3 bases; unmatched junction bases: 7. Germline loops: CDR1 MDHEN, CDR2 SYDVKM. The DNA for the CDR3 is TGTGCCAGCAGCGCTCTTAGCGGGGTCTACGAGCAGTACTTC. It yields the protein CASSALSGVYEQYF.

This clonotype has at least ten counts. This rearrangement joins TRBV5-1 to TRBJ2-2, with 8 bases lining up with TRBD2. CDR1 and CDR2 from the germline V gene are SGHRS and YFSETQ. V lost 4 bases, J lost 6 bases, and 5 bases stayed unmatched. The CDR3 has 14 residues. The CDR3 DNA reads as TGCGCCAGCAGCCACGGGGGGGCGTCCGGGGAGCTGTTTTTT. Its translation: CASSHGGASGELFF. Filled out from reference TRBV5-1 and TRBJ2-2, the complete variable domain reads KAGVTQTPRYLIKTRGQQVTLSCSPISGHRSVSWYQQTPGQGLQFLFEYFSETQRNKGNFPGRFSGRQFSNSRSEMNVSTLELGDSALYLCASSHGGASGELFFGEGSRLTVL.

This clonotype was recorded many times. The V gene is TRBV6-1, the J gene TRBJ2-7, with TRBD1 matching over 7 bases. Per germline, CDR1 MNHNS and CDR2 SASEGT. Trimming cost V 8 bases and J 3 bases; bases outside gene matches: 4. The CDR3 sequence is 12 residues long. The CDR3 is CASGTVNYEQYF. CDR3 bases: TGTGCCAGCGGGACAGTCAACTACGAGCAGTACTTC.

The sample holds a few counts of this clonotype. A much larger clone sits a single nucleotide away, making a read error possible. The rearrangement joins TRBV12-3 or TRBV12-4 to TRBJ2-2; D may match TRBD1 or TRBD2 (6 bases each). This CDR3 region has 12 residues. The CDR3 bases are TGTGCCAGCAGTCCGGAGGAGGGGGAGCTGTGTTTT. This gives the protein CASSPEEGELCF.

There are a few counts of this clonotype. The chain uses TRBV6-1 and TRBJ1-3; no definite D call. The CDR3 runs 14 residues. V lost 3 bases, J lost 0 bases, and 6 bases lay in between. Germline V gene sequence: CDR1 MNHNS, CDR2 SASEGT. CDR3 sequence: CASSDGVSGNTIYF. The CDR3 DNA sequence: TGTGCCAGCAGTGATGGTGTCTCTGGAAACACCATATATTTT.

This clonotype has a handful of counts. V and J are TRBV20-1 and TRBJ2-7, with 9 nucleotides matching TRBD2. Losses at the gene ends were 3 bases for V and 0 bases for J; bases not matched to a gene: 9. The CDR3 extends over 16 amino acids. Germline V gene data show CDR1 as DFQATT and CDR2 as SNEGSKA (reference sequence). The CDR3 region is CSARGSGRDPSYEQYF. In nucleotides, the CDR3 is TGCAGTGCTAGGGGTAGCGGGAGAGACCCCTCCTACGAGCAGTACTTC.

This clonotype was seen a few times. DNA for the CDR3: TGCGCCAGCAGCCCCCTGAGGGGTTACACCGGGGAGCTGTTTTTT. Its protein is CASSPLRGYTGELFF. V is TRBV4-1 and J is TRBJ2-2; D is perhaps TRBD1 or TRBD2 (5 bases each). The CDR3 has 15 amino acids. With 4 bases removed from V and 3 bases from J, the gap between germline ends came to 12 bases. Germline CDR1 is MGHRA and CDR2 is YSYEKL.

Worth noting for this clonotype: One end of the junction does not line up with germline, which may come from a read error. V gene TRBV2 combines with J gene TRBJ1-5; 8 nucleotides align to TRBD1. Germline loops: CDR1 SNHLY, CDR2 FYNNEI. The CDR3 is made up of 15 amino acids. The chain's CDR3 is CASCDRGGGNQPQHF. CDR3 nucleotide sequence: TGTGCCAGCTGTGACAGGGGCGGGGGCAATCAGCCCCAGCATTTT.

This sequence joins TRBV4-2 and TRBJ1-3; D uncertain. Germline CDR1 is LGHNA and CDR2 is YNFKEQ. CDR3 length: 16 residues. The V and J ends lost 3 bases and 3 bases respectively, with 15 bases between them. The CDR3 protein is CASSQAVGNFGNTIYF. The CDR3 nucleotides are TGTGCCAGCAGCCAGGCAGTAGGGAACTTTGGAAACACCATATATTTT.

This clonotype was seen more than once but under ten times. CDR3 loop: CASSIQGGPGELFF. The CDR3 DNA reads TGTGCCAGCAGTATACAGGGGGGACCCGGGGAGCTGTTTTTT. The chain employs TRBV12-3 or TRBV12-4 and TRBJ2-2; 8 bases are shared with TRBD1. The CDR3 contains 14 residues. Losses at the gene ends were 5 bases for V and 6 bases for J; bases not matched to a gene: 5.

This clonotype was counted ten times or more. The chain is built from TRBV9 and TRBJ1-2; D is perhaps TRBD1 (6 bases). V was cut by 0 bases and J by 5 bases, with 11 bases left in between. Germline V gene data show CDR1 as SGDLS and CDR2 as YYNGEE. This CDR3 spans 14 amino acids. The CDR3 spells CASSVEAGAYGYTF. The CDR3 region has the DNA TGTGCCAGCAGCGTAGAGGCAGGGGCATATGGCTACACCTTC.

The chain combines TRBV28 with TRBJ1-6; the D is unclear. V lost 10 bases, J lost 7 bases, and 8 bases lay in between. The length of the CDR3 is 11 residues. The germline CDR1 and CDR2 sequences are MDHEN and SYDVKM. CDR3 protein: CATATNSPLHF. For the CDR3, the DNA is TGTGCCACCGCGACCAATTCACCCCTCCACTTT.

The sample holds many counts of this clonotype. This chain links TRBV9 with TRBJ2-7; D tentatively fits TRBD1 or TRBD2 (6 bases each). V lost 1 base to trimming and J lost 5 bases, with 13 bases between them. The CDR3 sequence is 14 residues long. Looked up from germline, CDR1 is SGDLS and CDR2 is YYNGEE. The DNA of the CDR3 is TGTGCCAGCAGCGTACACGGGGGCTTCGACGAGCAGTACTTC. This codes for CASSVHGGFDEQYF.

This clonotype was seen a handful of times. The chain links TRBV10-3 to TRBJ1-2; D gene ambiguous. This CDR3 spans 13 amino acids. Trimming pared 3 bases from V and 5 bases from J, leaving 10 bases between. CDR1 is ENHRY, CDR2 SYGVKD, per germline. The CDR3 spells CAISEELVYGYTF. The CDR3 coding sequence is TGTGCCATCAGTGAAGAGTTGGTATATGGCTACACCTTC.

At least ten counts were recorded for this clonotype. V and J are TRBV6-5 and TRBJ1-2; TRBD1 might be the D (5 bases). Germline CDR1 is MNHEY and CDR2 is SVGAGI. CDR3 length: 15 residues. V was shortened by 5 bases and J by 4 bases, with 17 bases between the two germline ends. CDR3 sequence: CASSPASGGVYGYTF. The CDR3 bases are TGTGCCAGCAGTCCTGCATCCGGGGGGGTCTATGGCTACACCTTC.

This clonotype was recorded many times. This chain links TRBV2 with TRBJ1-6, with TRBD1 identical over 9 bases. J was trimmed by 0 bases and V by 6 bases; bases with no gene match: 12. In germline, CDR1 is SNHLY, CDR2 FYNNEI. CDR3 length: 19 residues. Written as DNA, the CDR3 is TGTGCCAGCAGACCTGACCTCGTACAGGGGGCCTCCTATAATTCACCCCTCCACTTT. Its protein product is CASRPDLVQGASYNSPLHF.

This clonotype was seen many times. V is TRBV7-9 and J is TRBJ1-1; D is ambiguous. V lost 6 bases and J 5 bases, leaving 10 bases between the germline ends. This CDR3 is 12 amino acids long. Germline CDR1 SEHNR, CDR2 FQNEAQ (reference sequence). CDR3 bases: TGTGCCAGCAGTTACTGGGAGACTGAAGCTTTCTTT. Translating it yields CASSYWETEAFF.

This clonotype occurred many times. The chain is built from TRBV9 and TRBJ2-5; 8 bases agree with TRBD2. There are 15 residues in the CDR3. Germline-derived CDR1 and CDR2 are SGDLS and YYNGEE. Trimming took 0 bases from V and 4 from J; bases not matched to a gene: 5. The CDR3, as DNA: TGTGCCAGCAGCGTAGCGGTAGCGGGGTCAGAGACCCAGTACTTC. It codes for CASSVAVAGSETQYF.